This T cell receptor beta chain is from a study of blood T cell repertoires in COVID-19 (dated by TCRdb to about 2020). General notes on the study: Samples from collaborators originated in the United States, Italy and Spain and spanned both the acute and convalescent phases of COVID-19. The material from the prospective study consisted of cDNA or gDNA derived from T cells, B-cell-depleted T cells, or PBMCs. Deeply sampled blood TCRbeta repertoires from subjects exposed to, actively infected with, or recovered from COVID-19 were included in the dataset. The repertoires were made available in a free public database intended to serve as a resource for research on the immune response to SARS-CoV-2. Samples came from the ongoing ImmuneRACE study (first 160 participants) plus 1,254 subjects from 6 global collaborators. Sample metadata almost always included a de-identified subject ID, COVID-19 status, age in years and sex. Where HLA class I and class II types were available, the types were taken from metadata supplied by the sample provider, not from assay-based typing. Points the paper makes about the study in general: The quantity of clinical and demographic metadata differed by source and by participant and was supplied without curation.

A second Seattle source provided samples from volunteer blood donors who had recovered from COVID-19. The collaborating institutions used their own protocols to collect whole blood in K2EDTA tubes. Collaborator samples were shipped for TCRbeta analysis as frozen whole blood, isolated PBMCs, or DNA extracted from either sample type. The immunoSEQ Assay, a bias-controlled multiplex PCR, was used to amplify TCRbeta CDR3 regions from genomic DNA. The published analysis was carried out like this. The number of nucleated cells in each sample was estimated from the amplification of reference gene primers within the assay. To quantify the absolute abundance of each unique TCRbeta CDR3 rearrangement, sequence reads were collapsed and filtered. For each sample, productive Simpson clonality was calculated as the square root of Simpson's diversity index over productive rearrangements. TCRdb carries this immuneACCESS record with in-frame sequences only. Its versions omit some clonotypes, under half of them owing to an unresolved V gene in the studies checked, with the rest unexplained. The V and J calls and clone size come from that table; D and trimming were worked out from the DNA. In all, the sample holds about 240,000 clones, and approximately 90% of those were seen once. The ten largest account for just over 7% of the sample.

Comment on this clone: Its antigen is not yet known. Nothing much larger sits one base from this clone, and base qualities are not available.

The CDR3, from cysteine to phenylalanine, totals 13 residues. Just CDR3 DNA is preserved here, 39 bases in frame from base 1. The germline V gene provides CDR1 SGDLS and CDR2 YYNGEE. V is reduced by 0 bases and J by 3 bases, leaving a spacing of 6 bases between them. The sequence was collected from a man aged 60 to 69 who had recovered from COVID-19. The source material was peripheral blood. Recombination joined TRBV9 with TRBJ1-1; the D gene is unclear. Here is the DNA: TGTGCCAGCAGCGTAGGGAGGGACACTGAAGCTTTCTTT. This yields the protein CASSVGRDTEAFF.